The source of this T cell receptor beta chain is a study of T cell responses to AZD1222 COVID-19 vaccine. The overall study: Second-dose intervals near 4 or 12 weeks were combined. Points from the study as a whole: It should be noted that donors were predominantly white British and more often female, and clonal diversity was possibly underestimated. Mapped onto spike, vaccine-associated CD4 TCRs spanned it and were dominant at 160-218 and 743-854.

Sequenced by immunoSEQ multiplex PCR; TCRdb stores in-frame clones only, minus some. Of 90,000 to 110,000 clones in the sample, 82% were seen once. Regarding this clone: Its antigen is unidentified.

The CDR3 has 17 residues. Germline CDR1 reads ENHRY; CDR2 reads SYGVKD. The junction had 16 bases not matched to a gene; V was cut back by 5 bases and J by 5 bases. This specimen consisted of peripheral blood, obtained on day 0 of AZD1222 vaccination. V and J are TRBV10-3 and TRBJ1-2; 8 bases are shared with TRBD1. The TCR was taken from an adult in good health. CDR3 loop: CAISWGLRQGANYGYTF. The CDR3 DNA is TGTGCCATCAGTTGGGGACTTAGGCAGGGGGCAAATTATGGCTACACCTTC.